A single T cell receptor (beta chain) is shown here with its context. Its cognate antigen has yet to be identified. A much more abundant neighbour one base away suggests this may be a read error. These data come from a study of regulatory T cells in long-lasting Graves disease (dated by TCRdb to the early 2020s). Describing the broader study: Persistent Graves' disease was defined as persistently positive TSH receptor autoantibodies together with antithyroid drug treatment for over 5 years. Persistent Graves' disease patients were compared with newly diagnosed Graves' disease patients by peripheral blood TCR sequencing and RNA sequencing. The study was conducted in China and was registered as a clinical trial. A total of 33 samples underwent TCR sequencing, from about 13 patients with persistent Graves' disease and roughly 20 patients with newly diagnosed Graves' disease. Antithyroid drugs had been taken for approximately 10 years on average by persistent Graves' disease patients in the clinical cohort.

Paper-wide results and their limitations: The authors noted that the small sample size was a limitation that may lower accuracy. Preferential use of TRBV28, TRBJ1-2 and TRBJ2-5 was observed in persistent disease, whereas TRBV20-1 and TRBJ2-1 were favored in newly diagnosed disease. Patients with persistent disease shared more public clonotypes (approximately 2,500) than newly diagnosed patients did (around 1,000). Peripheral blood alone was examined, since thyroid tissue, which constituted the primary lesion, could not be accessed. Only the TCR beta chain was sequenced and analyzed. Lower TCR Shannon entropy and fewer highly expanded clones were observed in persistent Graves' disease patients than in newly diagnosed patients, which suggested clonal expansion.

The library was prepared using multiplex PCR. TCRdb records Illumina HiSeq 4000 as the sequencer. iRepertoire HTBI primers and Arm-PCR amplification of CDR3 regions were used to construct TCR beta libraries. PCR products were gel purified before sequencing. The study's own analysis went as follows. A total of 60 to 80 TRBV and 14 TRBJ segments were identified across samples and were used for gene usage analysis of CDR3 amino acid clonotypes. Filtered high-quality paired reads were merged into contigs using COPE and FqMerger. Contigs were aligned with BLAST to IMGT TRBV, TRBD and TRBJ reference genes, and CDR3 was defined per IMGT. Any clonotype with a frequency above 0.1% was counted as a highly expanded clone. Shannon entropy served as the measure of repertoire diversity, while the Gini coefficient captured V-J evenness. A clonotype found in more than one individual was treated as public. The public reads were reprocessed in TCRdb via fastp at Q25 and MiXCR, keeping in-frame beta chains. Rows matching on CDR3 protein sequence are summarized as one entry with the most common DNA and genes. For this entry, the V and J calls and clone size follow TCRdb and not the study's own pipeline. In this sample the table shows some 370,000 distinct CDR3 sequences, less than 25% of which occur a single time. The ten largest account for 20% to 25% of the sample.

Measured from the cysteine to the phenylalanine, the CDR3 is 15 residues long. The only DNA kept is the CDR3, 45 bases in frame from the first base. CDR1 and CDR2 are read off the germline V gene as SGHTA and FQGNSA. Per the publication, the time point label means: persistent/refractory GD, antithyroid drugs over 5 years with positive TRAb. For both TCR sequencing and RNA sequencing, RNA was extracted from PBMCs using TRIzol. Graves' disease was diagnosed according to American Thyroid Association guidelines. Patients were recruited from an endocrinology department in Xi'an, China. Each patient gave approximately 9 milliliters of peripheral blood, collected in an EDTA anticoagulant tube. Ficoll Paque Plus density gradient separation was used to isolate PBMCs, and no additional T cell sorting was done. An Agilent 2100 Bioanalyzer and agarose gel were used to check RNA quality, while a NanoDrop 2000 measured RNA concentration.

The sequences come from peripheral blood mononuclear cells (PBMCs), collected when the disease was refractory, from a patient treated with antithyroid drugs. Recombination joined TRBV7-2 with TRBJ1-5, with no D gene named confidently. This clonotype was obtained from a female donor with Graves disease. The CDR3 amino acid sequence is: CASGLRAGGDQPQHF. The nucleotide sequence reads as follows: TGTGCCAGCGGCTTACGGGCGGGTGGAGACCAGCCCCAGCATTTT. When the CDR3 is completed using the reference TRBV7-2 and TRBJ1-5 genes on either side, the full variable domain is GAGVSQSPSNKVTEKGKDVELRCDPISGHTALYWYRQSLGQGLEFLIYFQGNSAPDKSGLPSDRFSAERTGGSVSTLTIQRTQQEDSAVYLCASGLRAGGDQPQHFGDGTRLSIL.